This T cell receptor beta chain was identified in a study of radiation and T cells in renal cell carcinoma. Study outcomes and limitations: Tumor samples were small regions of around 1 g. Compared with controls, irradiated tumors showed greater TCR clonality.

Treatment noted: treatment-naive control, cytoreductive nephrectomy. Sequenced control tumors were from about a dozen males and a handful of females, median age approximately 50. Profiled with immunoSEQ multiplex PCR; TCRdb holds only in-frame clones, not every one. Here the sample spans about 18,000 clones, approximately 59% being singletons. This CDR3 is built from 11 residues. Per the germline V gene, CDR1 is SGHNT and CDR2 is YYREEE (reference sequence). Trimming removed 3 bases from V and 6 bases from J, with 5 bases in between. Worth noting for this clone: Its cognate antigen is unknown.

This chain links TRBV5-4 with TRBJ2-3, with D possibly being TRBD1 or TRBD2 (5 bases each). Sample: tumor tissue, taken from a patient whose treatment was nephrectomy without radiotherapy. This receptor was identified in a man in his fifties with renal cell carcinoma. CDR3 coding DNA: TGTGCCAGCAGCTGGGGGGATACGCAGTATTTT. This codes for CASSWGDTQYF.